This TCR beta chain was sequenced in a study of beta chain features in type 1 diabetes. V was cut by 7 bases and J by 8 bases, with 20 bases left in between. The CDR3 has 14 amino acids. Germline V gene data show CDR1 as SGHDN and CDR2 as FVKESK. TCRB transcripts that were expressed got sequenced, as all of the isolated RNA had been reverse transcribed. Sequenced by immunoSEQ multiplex PCR; TCRdb stores in-frame clones only, minus some. Altogether under 300,000 clones are present, about 8% being singletons, with the ten largest covering approximately 0.93%. Material: central memory CD4+ T cells from blood. The origin of this receptor is a woman younger than 35 in good health. The chain carries TRBV14 and TRBJ1-2; a possible D gene is TRBD1 (6 bases). The CDR3 sequence: CASNQGRGYGGYTF. DNA of the CDR3: TGTGCCAGCAACCAGGGGAGGGGTTATGGCGGCTACACCTTC.